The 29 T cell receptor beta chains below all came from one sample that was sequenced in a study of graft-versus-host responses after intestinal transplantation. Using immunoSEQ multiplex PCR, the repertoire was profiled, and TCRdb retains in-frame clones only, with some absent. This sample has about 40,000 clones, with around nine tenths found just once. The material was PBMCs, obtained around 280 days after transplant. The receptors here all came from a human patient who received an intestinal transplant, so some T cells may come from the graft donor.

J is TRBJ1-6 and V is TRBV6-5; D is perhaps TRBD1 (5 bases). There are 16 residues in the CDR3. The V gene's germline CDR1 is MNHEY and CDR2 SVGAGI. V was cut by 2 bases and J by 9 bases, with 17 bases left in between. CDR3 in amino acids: CASSYNSGALSSPLHF. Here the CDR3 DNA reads TGTGCCAGCAGTTACAATTCTGGGGCGCTCAGTTCACCCCTCCACTTT.

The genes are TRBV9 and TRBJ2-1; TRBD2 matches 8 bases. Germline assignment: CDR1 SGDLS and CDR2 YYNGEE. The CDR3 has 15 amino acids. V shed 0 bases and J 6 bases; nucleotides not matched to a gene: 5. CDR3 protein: CASSVAGGTSNEQFF. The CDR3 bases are TGTGCCAGCAGCGTAGCGGGGGGGACCTCCAATGAGCAGTTCTTC. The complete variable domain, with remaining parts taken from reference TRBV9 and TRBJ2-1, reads DSGVTQTPKHLITATGQRVTLRCSPRSGDLSVYWYQQSLDQGLQFLIQYYNGEERAKGNILERFSAQQFPDLHSELNLSSLELGDSALYFCASSVAGGTSNEQFFGPGTRLTVL.

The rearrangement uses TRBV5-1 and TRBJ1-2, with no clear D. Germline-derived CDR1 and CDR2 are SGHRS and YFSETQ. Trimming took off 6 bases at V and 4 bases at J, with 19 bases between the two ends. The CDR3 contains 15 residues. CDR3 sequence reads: CASTLGSEGGYGYTF. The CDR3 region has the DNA TGCGCCAGCACGCTTGGTTCGGAAGGAGGCTATGGCTACACCTTC.

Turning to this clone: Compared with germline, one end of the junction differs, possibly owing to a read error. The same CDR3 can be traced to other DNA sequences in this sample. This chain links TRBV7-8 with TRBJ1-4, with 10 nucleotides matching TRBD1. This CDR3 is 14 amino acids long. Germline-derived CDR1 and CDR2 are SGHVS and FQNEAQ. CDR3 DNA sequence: TGCGCCAGCAGCAACCCGGGACAGGGGGAAAAACTGTTTTTT. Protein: CASSNPGQGEKLFF.

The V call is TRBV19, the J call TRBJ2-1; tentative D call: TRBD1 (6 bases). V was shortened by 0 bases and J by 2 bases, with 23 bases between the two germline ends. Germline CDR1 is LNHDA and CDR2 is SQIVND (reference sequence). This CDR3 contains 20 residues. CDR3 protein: CASSIDLYGLARGTYNEQFF. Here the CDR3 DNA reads TGTGCCAGTAGTATAGATCTATATGGGCTCGCCAGGGGTACCTACAATGAGCAGTTCTTC. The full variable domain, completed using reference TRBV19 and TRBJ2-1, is DGGITQSPKYLFRKEGQNVTLSCEQNLNHDAMYWYRQDPGQGLRLIYYSQIVNDFQKGDIAEGYSVSREKKESFPLTVTSAQKNPTAFYLCASSIDLYGLARGTYNEQFFGPGTRLTVL.

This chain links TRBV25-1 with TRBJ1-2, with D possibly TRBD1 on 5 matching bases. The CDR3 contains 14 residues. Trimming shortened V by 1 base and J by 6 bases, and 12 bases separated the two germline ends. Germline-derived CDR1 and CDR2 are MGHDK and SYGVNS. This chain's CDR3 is CASSEFTRGNGYTF. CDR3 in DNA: TGTGCCAGCAGTGAATTTACGAGGGGTAATGGCTACACCTTC.

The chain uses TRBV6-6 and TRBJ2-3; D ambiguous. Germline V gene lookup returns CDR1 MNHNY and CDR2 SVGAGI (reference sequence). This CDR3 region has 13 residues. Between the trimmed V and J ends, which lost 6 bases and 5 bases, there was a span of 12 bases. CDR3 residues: CASRGDGLDTQYF. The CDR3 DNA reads TGTGCCAGCAGGGGCGACGGGTTAGATACGCAGTATTTT.

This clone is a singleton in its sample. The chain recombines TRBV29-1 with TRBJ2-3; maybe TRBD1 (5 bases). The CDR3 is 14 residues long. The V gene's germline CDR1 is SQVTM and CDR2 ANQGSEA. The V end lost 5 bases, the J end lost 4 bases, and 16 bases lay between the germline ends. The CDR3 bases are TGCAGCGTTCTACCCGACAGCCGACCAGATACGCAGTATTTT. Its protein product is CSVLPDSRPDTQYF.

In DNA, the CDR3 is TGTGCCAGCACCCCGTCAAACCAAGATACGCAGTATTTT. Its translation is CASTPSNQDTQYF. The rearrangement links TRBV6-1 to TRBJ2-3; no reliable D call. The germline V gene has CDR1 MNHNS and CDR2 SASEGT. The CDR3 consists of 13 residues. Trimming took 7 bases from V and 5 from J, leaving 13 bases between them.

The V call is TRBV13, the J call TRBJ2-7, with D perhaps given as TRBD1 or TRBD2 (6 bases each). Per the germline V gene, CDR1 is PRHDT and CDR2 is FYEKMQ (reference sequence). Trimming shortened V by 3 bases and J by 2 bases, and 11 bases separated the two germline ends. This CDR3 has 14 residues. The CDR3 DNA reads TGTGCCAGCAGCTTGGAGGGACAACCCTACGAGCAGTACTTC. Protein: CASSLEGQPYEQYF.

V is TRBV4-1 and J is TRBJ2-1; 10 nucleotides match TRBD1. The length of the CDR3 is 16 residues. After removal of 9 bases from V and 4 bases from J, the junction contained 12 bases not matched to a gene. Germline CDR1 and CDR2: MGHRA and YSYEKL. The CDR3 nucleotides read TGCGCCAGTCTAGGACAGGGGGATTCGGTATACAATGAGCAGTTCTTC. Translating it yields CASLGQGDSVYNEQFF.

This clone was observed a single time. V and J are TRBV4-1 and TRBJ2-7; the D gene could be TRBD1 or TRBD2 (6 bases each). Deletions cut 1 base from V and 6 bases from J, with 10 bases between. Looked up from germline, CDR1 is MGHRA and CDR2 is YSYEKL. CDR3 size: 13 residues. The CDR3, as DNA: TGCGCCAGCAGCCAAGTAGGAGGGGGCGAGCAGTACTTC. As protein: CASSQVGGGEQYF.

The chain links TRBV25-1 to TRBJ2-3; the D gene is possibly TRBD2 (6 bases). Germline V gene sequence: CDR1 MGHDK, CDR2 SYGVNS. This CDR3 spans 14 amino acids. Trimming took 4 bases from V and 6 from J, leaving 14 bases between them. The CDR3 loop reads CASSVGGGIDTQYF. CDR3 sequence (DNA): TGTGCCAGCAGTGTGGGGGGAGGTATCGATACGCAGTATTTT.

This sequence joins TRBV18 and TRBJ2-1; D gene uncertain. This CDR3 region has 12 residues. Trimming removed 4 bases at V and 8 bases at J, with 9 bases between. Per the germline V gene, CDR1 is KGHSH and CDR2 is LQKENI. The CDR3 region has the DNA TGTGCCAGCTCACATAAGTGGGATGAGCAGTTCTTC. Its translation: CASSHKWDEQFF.

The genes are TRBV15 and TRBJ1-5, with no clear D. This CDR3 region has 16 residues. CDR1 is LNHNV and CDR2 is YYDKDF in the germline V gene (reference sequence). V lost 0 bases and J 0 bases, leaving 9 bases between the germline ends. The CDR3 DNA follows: TGTGCCACCAGCAGAGAGGTCCGATTTAGCAATCAGCCCCAGCATTTT. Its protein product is CATSREVRFSNQPQHF.

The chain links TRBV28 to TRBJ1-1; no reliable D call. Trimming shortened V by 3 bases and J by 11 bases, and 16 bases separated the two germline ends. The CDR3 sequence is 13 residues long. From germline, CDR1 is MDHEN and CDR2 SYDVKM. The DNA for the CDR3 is TGTGCCAGCAGTTTTAGGGCCCCCGAGCCGGCTTTCTTT. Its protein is CASSFRAPEPAFF.

The CDR3 here is CASSEVEAIYTEAFF. CDR3 coding DNA: TGTGCCAGCAGTGAAGTGGAAGCTATTTACACTGAAGCTTTCTTT. The chain employs TRBV6-1 and TRBJ1-1, with D hard to call. CDR3 length: 15 amino acids. With 1 base removed from V and 3 bases from J, the gap between germline ends came to 12 bases. The germline gives CDR1 MNHNS, CDR2 SASEGT.

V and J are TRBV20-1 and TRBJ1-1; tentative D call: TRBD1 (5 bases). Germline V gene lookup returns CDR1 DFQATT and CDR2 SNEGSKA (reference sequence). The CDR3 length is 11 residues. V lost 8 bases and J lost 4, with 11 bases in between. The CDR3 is CSSFGGTEAFF. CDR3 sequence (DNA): TGCAGTTCCTTTGGGGGCACTGAAGCTTTCTTT.

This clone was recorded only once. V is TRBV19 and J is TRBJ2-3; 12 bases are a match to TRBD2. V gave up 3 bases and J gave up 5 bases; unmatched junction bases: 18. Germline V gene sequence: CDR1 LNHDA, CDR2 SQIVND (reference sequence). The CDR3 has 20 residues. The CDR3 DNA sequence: TGTGCCAGTAGTATCTCGGTTAGACTAGCGGGGGCCCTGGTTAGAGATACGCAGTATTTT. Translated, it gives CASSISVRLAGALVRDTQYF.

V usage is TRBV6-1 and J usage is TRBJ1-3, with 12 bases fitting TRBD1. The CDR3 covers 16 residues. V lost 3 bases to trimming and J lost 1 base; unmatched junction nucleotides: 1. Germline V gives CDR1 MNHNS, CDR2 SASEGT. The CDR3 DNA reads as TGTGCCAGCAGTGAGGGACAGGGGGCGTCTGGAAACACCATATATTTT. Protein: CASSEGQGASGNTIYF.

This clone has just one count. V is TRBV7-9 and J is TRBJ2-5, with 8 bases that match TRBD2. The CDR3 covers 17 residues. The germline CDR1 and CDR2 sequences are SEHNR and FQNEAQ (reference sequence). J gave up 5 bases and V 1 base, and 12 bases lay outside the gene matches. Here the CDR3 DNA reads TGTGCCAGCAGCTTAGTCTCACTAGCGGAGGTTTCGGAGACCCAGTACTTC. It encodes CASSLVSLAEVSETQYF.

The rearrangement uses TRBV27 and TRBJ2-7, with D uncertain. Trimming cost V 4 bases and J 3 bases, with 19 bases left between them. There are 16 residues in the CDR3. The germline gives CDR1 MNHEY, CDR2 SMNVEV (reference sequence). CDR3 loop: CASSSPSSTGRYEQYF. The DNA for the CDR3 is TGTGCCAGCAGTTCTCCTTCTTCGACCGGCCGCTACGAGCAGTACTTC.

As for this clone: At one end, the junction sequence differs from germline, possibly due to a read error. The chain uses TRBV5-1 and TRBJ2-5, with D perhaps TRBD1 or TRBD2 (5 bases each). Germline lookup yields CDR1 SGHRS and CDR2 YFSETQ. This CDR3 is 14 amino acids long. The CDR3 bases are TGCGCCAGCAGCATCGGGGCGACCCAAGCGACCCAGTACTTC. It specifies CASSIGATQATQYF.

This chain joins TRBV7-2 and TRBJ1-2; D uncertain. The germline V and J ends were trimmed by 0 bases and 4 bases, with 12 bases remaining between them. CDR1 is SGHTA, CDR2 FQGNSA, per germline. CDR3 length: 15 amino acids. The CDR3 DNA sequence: TGTGCCAGCAGCTTAGCGATACAGTTCGGCTATGGCTACACCTTC. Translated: CASSLAIQFGYGYTF. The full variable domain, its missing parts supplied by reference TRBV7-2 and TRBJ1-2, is GAGVSQSPSNKVTEKGKDVELRCDPISGHTALYWYRQSLGQGLEFLIYFQGNSAPDKSGLPSDRFSAERTGGSVSTLTIQRTQQEDSAVYLCASSLAIQFGYGYTFGSGTRLTVV.

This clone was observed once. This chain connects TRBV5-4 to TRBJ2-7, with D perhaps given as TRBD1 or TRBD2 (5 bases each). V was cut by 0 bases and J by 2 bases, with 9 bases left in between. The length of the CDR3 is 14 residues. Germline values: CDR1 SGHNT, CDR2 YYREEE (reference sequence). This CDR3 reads CASSLDGAPYEQYF. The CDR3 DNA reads TGTGCCAGCAGCTTGGACGGGGCCCCCTACGAGCAGTACTTC.

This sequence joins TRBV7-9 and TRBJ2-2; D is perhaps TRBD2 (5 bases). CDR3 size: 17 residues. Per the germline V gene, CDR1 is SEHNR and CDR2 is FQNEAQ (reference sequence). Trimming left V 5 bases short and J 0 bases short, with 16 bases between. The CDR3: CASSPSPWRSNTGELFF. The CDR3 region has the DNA TGTGCCAGCAGCCCCTCGCCGTGGAGGTCGAACACCGGGGAGCTGTTTTTT.

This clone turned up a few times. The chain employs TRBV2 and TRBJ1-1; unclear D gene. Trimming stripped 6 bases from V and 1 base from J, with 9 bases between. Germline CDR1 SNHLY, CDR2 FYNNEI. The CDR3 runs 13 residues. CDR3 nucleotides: TGTGCCAGCAGAGTAGGCGGGAACACTGAAGCTTTCTTT. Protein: CASRVGGNTEAFF.

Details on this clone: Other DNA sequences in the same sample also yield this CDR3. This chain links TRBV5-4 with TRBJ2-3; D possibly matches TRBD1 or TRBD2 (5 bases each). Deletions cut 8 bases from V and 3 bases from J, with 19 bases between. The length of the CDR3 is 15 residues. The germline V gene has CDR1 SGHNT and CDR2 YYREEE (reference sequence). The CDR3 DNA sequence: TGTGCCAGTAGACACGGCCCTGGGGGAACAGATACGCAGTATTTT. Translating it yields CASRHGPGGTDTQYF.

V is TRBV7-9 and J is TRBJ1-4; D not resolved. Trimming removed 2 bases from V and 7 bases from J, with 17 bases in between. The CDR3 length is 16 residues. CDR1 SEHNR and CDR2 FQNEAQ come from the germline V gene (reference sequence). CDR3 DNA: TGTGCCAGCAGCTTAAGTCTCCCCGACCCGTTTGAAAAACTGTTTTTT. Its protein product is CASSLSLPDPFEKLFF.